The clone carrying this T cell receptor beta chain has ten or more counts. Its antigen remains unidentified. This CDR3 has 16 amino acids. Trimming removed 0 bases at V and 0 bases at J, with 8 bases between. Germline CDR1 and CDR2: LGHNA and YNFKEQ. This sample was included in a study of T-cell memory formation after mild COVID-19. Whole-study findings and limits: CD4+ contracting clones lay mainly in CM and EM, CD8+ ones in EMRA.

TCRdb passed the 5' RACE reads through MiXCR, listing each CDR3 protein once. The sample holds about 290,000 distinct CDR3 sequences, approximately 15% seen once. The source material was PBMCs or a T cell subset sorted from them (not recorded which). The receptor was isolated from a man between 18 and 35 years old who had mild COVID-19 (a few samples of this study predate the infection). Cell type and time point are not known. This rearrangement joins TRBV4-2 to TRBJ1-4, with no clear D. CDR3 nucleotides: TGTGCCAGCAGCCAAGACGGCGGCTCAACTAATGAAAAACTGTTTTTT. Translated: CASSQDGGSTNEKLFF.